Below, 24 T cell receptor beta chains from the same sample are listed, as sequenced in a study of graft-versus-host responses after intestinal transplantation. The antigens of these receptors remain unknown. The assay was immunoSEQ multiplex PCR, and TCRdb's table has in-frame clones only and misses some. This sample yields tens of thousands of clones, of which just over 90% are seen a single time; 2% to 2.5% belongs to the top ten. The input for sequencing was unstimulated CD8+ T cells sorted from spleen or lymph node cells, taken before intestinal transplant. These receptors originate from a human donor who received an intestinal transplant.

In DNA, the CDR3 is TGTGCCAGCAGTCCCAGATTGACAGGGAGGGAAGCTTTCTTT. Amino acid sequence: CASSPRLTGREAFF. V and J are TRBV27 and TRBJ1-1; 7 nucleotides match TRBD1. The CDR3 extends over 14 amino acids. The ends lost 5 bases at V and 8 bases at J; junction bases unmatched: 11. Germline assignment: CDR1 MNHEY and CDR2 SMNVEV (reference sequence).

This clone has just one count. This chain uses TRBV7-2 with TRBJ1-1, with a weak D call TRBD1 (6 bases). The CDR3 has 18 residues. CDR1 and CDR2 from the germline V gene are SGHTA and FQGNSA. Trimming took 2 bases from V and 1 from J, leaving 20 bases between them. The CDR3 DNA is TGTGCCAGCAGCTTAAGGGCGGTCCCAGGGACATGGAACACTGAAGCTTTCTTT. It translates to CASSLRAVPGTWNTEAFF.

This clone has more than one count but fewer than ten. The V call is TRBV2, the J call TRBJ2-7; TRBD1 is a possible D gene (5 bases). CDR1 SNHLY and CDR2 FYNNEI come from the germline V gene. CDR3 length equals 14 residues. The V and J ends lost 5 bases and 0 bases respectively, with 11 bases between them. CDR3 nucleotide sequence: TGTGCCAGCAGTCCAGGGCTGAGCTCCTACGAGCAGTACTTC. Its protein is CASSPGLSSYEQYF. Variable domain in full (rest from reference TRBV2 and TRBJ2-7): EPEVTQTPSHQVTQMGQEVILRCVPISNHLYFYWYRQILGQKVEFLVSFYNNEISEKSEIFDDQFSVERPDGSNFTLKIRSTKLEDSAMYFCASSPGLSSYEQYFGPGTRLTVT.

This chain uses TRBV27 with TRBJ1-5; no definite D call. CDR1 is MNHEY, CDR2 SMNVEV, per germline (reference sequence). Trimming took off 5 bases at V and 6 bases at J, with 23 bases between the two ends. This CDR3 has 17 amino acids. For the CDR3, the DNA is TGTGCCAGCAGTAGTCGTACAGAGTCCTATCTGGGTCAGCCCCAGCATTTT. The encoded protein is CASSSRTESYLGQPQHF.

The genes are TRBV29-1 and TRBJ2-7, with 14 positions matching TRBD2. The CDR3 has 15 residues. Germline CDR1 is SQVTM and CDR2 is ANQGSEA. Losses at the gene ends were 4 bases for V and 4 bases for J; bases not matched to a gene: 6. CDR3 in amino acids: CSVGGTSGGLYEQYF. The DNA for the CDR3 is TGCAGCGTTGGTGGGACTAGCGGGGGATTATACGAGCAGTACTTC.

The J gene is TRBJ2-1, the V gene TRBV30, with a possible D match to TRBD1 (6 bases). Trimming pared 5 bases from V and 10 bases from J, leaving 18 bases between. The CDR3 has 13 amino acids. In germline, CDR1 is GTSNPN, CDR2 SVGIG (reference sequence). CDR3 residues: CAWEDTGNREQFF. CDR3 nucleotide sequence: TGTGCCTGGGAGGACACAGGGAATCGGGAGCAGTTCTTC. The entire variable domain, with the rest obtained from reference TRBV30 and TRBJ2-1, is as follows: SQTIHQWPATLVQPVGSPLSLECTVEGTSNPNLYWYRQAAGRGLQLLFYSVGIGQISSEVPQNLSASRPQDRQFILSSKKLLLSDSGFYLCAWEDTGNREQFFGPGTRLTVL.

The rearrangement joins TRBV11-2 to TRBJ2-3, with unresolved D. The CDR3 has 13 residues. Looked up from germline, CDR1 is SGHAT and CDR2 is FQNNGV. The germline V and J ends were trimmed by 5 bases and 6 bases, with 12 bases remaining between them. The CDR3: CASSLLMVDTQYF. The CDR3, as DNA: TGTGCCAGCAGCCTACTCATGGTGGATACGCAGTATTTT.

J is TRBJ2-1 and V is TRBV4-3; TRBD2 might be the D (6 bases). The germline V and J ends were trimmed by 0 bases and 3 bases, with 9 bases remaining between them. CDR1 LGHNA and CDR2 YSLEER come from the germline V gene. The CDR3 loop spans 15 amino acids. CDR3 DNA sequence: TGCGCCAGCAGCCAAGAGGAGGACTACTACAATGAGCAGTTCTTC. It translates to CASSQEEDYYNEQFF.

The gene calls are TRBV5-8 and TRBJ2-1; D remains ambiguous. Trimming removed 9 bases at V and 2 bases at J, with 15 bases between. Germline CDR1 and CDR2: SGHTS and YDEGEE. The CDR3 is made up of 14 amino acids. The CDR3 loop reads CATPAEITYNEQFF. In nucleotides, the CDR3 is TGTGCCACCCCGGCGGAGATAACCTACAATGAGCAGTTCTTC.

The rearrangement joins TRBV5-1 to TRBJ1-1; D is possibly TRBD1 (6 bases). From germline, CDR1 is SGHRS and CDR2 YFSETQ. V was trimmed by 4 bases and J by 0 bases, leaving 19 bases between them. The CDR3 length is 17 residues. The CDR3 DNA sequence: TGCGCCAGCAGCCCAAGTCCCTCAGGGGCCATGAACACTGAAGCTTTCTTT. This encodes CASSPSPSGAMNTEAFF.

CDR3 loop: CAWSGIDYGYTF. In DNA, the CDR3 is TGTGCCTGGTCGGGGATCGACTATGGCTACACCTTC. The V gene is TRBV30, the J gene TRBJ1-2; D is unclear. Between the trimmed V and J ends, which lost 5 bases and 3 bases, there was a span of 10 bases. Germline-derived CDR1 and CDR2 are GTSNPN and SVGIG (reference sequence). The CDR3 spans 12 residues.

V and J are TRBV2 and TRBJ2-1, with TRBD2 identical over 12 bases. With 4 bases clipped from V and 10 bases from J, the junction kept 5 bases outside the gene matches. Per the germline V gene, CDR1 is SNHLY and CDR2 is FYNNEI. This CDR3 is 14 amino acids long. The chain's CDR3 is CASSGLAGVREQFF. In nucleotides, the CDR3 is TGTGCCAGCAGTGGACTAGCGGGGGTGAGGGAGCAGTTCTTC.

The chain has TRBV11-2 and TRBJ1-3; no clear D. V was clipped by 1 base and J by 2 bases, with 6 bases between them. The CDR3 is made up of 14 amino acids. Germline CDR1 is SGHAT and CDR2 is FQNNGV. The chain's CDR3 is CASSLGEPGNTIYF. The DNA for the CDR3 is TGTGCCAGCAGCTTAGGAGAACCTGGAAACACCATATATTTT.

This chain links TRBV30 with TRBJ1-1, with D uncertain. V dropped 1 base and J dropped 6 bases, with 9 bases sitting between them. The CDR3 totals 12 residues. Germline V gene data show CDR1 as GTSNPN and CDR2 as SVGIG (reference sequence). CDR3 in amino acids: CAWSEEAPEAFF. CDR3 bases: TGTGCCTGGAGTGAAGAGGCCCCTGAAGCTTTCTTT. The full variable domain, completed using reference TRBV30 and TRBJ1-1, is SQTIHQWPATLVQPVGSPLSLECTVEGTSNPNLYWYRQAAGRGLQLLFYSVGIGQISSEVPQNLSASRPQDRQFILSSKKLLLSDSGFYLCAWSEEAPEAFFGQGTRLTVV.

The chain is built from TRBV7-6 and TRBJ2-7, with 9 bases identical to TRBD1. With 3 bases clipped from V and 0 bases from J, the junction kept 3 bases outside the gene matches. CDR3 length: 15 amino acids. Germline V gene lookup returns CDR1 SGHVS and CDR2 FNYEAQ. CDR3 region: CASSFHRGPSYEQYF. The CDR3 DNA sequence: TGTGCCAGCAGCTTCCACAGGGGGCCCTCCTACGAGCAGTACTTC. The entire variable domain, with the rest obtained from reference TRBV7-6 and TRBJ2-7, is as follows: GAGVSQSPRYKVTKRGQDVALRCDPISGHVSLYWYRQALGQGPEFLTYFNYEAQQDKSGLPNDRFSAERPEGSISTLTIQRTEQRDSAMYRCASSFHRGPSYEQYFGPGTRLTVT.

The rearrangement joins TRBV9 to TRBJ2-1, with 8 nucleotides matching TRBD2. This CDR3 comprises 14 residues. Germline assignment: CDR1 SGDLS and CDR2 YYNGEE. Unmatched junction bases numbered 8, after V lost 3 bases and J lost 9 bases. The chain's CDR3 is CASSDNRAGGEQFF. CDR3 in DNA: TGTGCCAGCAGCGACAACAGGGCGGGAGGTGAGCAGTTCTTC. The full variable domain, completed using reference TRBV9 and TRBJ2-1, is DSGVTQTPKHLITATGQRVTLRCSPRSGDLSVYWYQQSLDQGLQFLIQYYNGEERAKGNILERFSAQQFPDLHSELNLSSLELGDSALYFCASSDNRAGGEQFFGPGTRLTVL.

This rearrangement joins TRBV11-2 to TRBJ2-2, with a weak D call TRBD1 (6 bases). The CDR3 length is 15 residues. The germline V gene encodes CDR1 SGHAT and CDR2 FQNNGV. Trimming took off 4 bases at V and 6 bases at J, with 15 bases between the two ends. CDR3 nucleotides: TGTGCCAGCAGCTCCGACAGGACCTTCGCCGGGGAGCTGTTTTTT. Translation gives CASSSDRTFAGELFF.

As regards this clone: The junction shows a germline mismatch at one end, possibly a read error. CDR3 DNA sequence: TGCGCCAGCAGGCAAGACAGGGGGTTTTATAATTCACCCCTCCACTTT. The encoded protein is CASRQDRGFYNSPLHF. The J gene is TRBJ1-6, the V gene TRBV4-3; 9 bases line up with TRBD1. The CDR3 runs to 16 residues. CDR1 and CDR2 (germline): LGHNA, YSLEER.

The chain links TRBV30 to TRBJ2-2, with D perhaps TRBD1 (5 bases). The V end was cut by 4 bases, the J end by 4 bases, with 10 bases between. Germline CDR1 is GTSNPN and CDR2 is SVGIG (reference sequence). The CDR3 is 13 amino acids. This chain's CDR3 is CAWTPRGTGELFF. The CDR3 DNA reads TGTGCCTGGACCCCTAGGGGCACCGGGGAGCTGTTTTTT.

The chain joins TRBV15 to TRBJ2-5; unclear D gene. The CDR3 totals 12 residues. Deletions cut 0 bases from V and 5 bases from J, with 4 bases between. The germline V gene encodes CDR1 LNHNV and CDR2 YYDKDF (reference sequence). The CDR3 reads CATSRDRETQYF. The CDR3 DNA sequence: TGTGCCACCAGCAGAGATCGGGAGACCCAGTACTTC.

CDR3 in amino acids: CASSLATSISGNTIYF. In DNA form, the CDR3 reads TGTGCCAGCAGCTTAGCCACTTCTATCTCTGGAAACACCATATATTTT. The chain carries TRBV13 and TRBJ1-3; D gene unclear. The germline V gene encodes CDR1 PRHDT and CDR2 FYEKMQ (reference sequence). Between the trimmed V and J ends, which lost 1 base and 0 bases, there was a span of 10 bases. The CDR3 is 16 amino acids.

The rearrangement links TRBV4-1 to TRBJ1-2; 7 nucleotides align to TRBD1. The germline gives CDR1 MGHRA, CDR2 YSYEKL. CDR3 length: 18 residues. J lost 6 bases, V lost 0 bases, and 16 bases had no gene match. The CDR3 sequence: CASSQDFFDQGGRDGYTF. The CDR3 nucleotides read TGCGCCAGCAGCCAAGATTTTTTCGACCAGGGGGGAAGGGATGGCTACACCTTC.

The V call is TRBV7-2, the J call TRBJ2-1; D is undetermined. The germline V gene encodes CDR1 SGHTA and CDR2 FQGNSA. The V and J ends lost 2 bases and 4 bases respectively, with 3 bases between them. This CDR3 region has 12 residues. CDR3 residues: CASSLTYNEQFF. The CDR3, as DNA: TGTGCCAGCAGCTTAACTTACAATGAGCAGTTCTTC. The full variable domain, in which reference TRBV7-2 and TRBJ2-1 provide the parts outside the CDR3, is GAGVSQSPSNKVTEKGKDVELRCDPISGHTALYWYRQSLGQGLEFLIYFQGNSAPDKSGLPSDRFSAERTGGSVSTLTIQRTQQEDSAVYLCASSLTYNEQFFGPGTRLTVL.

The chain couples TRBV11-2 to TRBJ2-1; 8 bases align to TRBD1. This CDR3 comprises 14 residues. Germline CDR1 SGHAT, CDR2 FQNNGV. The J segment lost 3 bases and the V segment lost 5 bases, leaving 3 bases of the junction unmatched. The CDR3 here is CASSQGQGYNEQFF. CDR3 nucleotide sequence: TGTGCCAGCAGCCAAGGACAGGGCTACAATGAGCAGTTCTTC. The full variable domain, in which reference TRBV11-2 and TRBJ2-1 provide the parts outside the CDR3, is EAGVAQSPRYKIIEKRQSVAFWCNPISGHATLYWYQQILGQGPKLLIQFQNNGVVDDSQLPKDRFSAERLKGVDSTLKIQPAKLEDSAVYLCASSQGQGYNEQFFGPGTRLTVL.